This is a list of T cell receptor beta chains from one sample in a study of blood T cell repertoires in COVID-19. Some clones are missing from TCRdb's copy, which holds only in-frame ones; the method was immunoSEQ multiplex PCR. This sample has approximately 250,000 clones, with approximately 90% found just once. Input material: PBMCs or T cells enriched from blood (not recorded which). Every receptor here comes from a woman in her 30s with acute COVID-19. Both conserved end residues are part of each CDR3. Fields, in order: J gene, clone size, D gene, V gene, CDR3 DNA, CDR3 protein. The D gene is left open where the match is weak. Size is stated for part of the rows, as once, few or many counts, or as a class when the clone is expanded.

J: TRBJ2-1
size: once
D: -
V: TRBV6-5
DNA: TGTGCCAGCAGTAATTCAGGGGCCGATGAGCAGTTCTTC
CDR3: CASSNSGADEQFF

J: TRBJ2-5
size: -
D: TRBD2
V: TRBV27
DNA: TGTGCCAGCAGAAAGCGGGATCCGGGCCAAGAGACCCAGTACTTC
CDR3: CASRKRDPGQETQYF

J: TRBJ2-7
size: -
D: -
V: TRBV13
DNA: TGTGCCAGCAGCTTAGCAGCCGCCGGGACATCAGAGGGCGAGCAGTACTTC
CDR3: CASSLAAAGTSEGEQYF

J: TRBJ1-6
size: -
D: TRBD1
V: TRBV18
DNA: TGTGCCAGCTCACCACAGGGGGCAACGTATAATTCACCCCTCCACTTT
CDR3: CASSPQGATYNSPLHF

J: TRBJ2-7
size: -
D: -
V: TRBV7-7
DNA: TGTGCCAGCAGCTTAGGGCAGGACTCCTACGAGCAGTACTTC
CDR3: CASSLGQDSYEQYF

J: TRBJ2-1
size: -
D: TRBD2
V: TRBV18
DNA: TGTGCCAGCTCACTTCTTGAGCGGGAGACTGAGCAGTTCTTC
CDR3: CASSLLERETEQFF

J: TRBJ2-7
size: -
D: TRBD1
V: TRBV24-1
DNA: TGTGCCACCAGTGATTCGACTGACAGGGAAAACACCTACGAGCAGTACTTC
CDR3: CATSDSTDRENTYEQYF

J: TRBJ1-1
size: -
D: TRBD1
V: TRBV4-1
DNA: TGCGCCAGCAGCCACAGGACAGGGGTCGCCCCCGGGACTGAAGCTTTCTTT
CDR3: CASSHRTGVAPGTEAFF

J: TRBJ2-2
size: -
D: -
V: TRBV21-1
DNA: TGTGCCAGCAGTCCCATATCGCGAGCGGGAAATGAGAACACCGGGGAGCTGTTTTTT
CDR3: CASSPISRAGNENTGELFF

J: TRBJ2-7
size: -
D: -
V: TRBV19
DNA: TGTGCCAGTAGTATAGTTACAGGGAGCACCTACGAGCAGTACTTC
CDR3: CASSIVTGSTYEQYF

J: TRBJ2-7
size: -
D: TRBD2
V: TRBV5-6
DNA: TGTGCCAGCAGCTTGGGGAGCGGGAGCGAGCAGTACTTC
CDR3: CASSLGSGSEQYF

J: TRBJ1-2
size: -
D: -
V: TRBV29-1
DNA: TGCAGCGTGGGGGGATACTATGGCTACACCTTC
CDR3: CSVGGYYGYTF

J: TRBJ1-1
size: once
D: TRBD1
V: TRBV7-9
DNA: TGTGCCAGCAGCTTAGGGACAGGTGCCGTCACTGAAGCTTTCTTT
CDR3: CASSLGTGAVTEAFF

J: TRBJ1-4
size: -
D: -
V: TRBV6-5
DNA: TGTGCCAGCAGTTACGCTTACAGGTCAACTAATGAAAAACTGTTTTTT
CDR3: CASSYAYRSTNEKLFF

J: TRBJ2-5
size: -
D: -
V: TRBV7-6
DNA: TGTGCCAGCACCCAGGGGGAGACCCAGTACTTC
CDR3: CASTQGETQYF

J: TRBJ1-4
size: -
D: -
V: TRBV19
DNA: TGTGCCAGTAGGACAGCAACTAATGAAAAACTGTTTTTT
CDR3: CASRTATNEKLFF

J: TRBJ2-5
size: -
D: -
V: TRBV2
DNA: TGTGCCAGCAGTGAACGGGGAGCGTGGGCCCAGTACTTC
CDR3: CASSERGAWAQYF

J: TRBJ2-5
size: -
D: -
V: TRBV12-3/TRBV12-4
DNA: TGTGCCAGCAGTCACCATTCTGAAGAGGACCAGTACTTC
CDR3: CASSHHSEEDQYF

J: TRBJ2-1
size: -
D: TRBD2
V: TRBV11-2
DNA: TGTGCCAGCAGCTTAGATCAGCGGGAGCGGAATGAGCAGTTCTTC
CDR3: CASSLDQRERNEQFF